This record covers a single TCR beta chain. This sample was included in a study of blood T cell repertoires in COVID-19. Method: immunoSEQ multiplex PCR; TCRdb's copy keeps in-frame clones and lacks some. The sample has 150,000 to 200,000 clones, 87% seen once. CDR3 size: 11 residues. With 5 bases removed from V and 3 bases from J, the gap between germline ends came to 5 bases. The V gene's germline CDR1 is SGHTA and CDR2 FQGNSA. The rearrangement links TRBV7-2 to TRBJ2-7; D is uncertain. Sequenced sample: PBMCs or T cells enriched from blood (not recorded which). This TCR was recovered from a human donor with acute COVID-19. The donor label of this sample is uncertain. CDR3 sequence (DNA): TGTGCCAGCAGCCGTAACTACGAGCAGTACTTC. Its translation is CASSRNYEQYF.